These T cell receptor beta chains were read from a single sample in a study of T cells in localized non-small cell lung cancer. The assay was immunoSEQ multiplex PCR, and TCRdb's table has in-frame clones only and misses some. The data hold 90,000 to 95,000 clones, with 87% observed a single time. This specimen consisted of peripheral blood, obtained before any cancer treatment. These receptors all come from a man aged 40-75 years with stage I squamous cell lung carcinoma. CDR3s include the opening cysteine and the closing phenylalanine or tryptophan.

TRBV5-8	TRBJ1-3	CASSLRSISGNTIYF
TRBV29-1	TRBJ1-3	CSVEVVGGGNTIYF
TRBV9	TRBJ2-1	CASSVTSGGPYNEQFF
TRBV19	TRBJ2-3	CASSPTGFSTDTQYF
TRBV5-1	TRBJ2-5	CASSKAGFQETQYF
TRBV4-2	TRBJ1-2	CASSPPGDRTFGYTF
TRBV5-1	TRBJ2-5	CASSLVGQEKETQYF
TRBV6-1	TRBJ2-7	CAPPGYEQYF
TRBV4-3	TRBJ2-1	CASSQNFGNEQFF
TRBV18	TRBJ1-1	CASSPGHLMNTEAFF
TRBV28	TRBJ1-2	CASSLQGYGYTF
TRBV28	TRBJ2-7	CASSSTGQPSSYEQYF
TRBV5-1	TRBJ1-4	CASSFQGRELFF
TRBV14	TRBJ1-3	CASSQDPGPYSGNTIYF
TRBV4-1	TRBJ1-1	CASSYQTGMNTEAFF
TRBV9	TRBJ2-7	CASSVGQGGPYEQYF
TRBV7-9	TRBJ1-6	CASSLGGGNSPLHF
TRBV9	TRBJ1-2	CASSASTGEGGGYTF
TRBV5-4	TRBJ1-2	CASSLVGDFSGYTF
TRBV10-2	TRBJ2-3	CASSVATLLTDTQYF
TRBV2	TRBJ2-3	CASSVGGLRGDTQYF
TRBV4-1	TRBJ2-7	CASSQDRTWIIAGTYEQYF
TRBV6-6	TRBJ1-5	CASRADRGIQPQHF
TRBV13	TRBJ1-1	CASSWGNTEAFF
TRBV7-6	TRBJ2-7	CASSLRQGVYEQYF
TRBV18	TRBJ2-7	CASSPRTGQSYEQYF
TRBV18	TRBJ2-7	CASSPSTGGAEQYF
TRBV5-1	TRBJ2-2	CASSVSGGIGELFF
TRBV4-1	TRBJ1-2	CASSPSLGRAAYGYTF